Following are 10 T cell receptor beta chains from one sample sequenced in a study of blood T cells in healthy people across ages (dated by TCRdb to 2013 to 2016). Libraries were prepared through 5' RACE. The instrument given in TCRdb is Illumina HiSeq 2500. A second roughly 6 to 12 cycle PCR used a sample-barcoded 5' primer and a J-beta primer mix. TCRdb ran its own pipeline on the public reads, namely fastp trimming at Q25 and MiXCR clone calling, and kept in-frame beta chains. Every distinct CDR3 protein forms one entry, paired with its most common genes and DNA. A total of around 1.5 million distinct CDR3 sequences appear in this sample, approximately 59% of them only once. 6.5% to 8.5% of the sample goes to the ten largest clones. The source material was blood. Every receptor here comes from a man younger than 30 in good health.

V usage is TRBV2 and J usage is TRBJ2-1; D gene ambiguous. The germline CDR1 and CDR2 sequences are SNHLY and FYNNEI. V was clipped by 2 bases and J by 10 bases, with 12 bases between them. CDR3 length: 13 amino acids. DNA of the CDR3: TGTGCCAGCAGTGAAATTCTGGCACCCGAGCAGTTCTTC. It encodes CASSEILAPEQFF.

The gene calls are TRBV27 and TRBJ2-7; 9 bases map to TRBD1. Germline V gene sequence: CDR1 MNHEY, CDR2 SMNVEV (reference sequence). V lost 10 bases, J lost 2 bases, and 12 bases stayed unmatched. The CDR3 has 15 residues. This chain's CDR3 is CATNYAGQGPYEQYF. The DNA of the CDR3 is TGTGCCACCAATTATGCGGGACAGGGTCCCTACGAGCAGTACTTC.

This clonotype turned up a few times. The V call is TRBV4-1, the J call TRBJ2-1; D is ambiguous. Deletions cut 4 bases from V and 2 bases from J, with 6 bases between. This CDR3 spans 13 amino acids. Per the germline V gene, CDR1 is MGHRA and CDR2 is YSYEKL. CDR3 sequence: CASSRPTYNEQFF. As DNA, the CDR3 is TGCGCCAGCAGCCGCCCTACCTACAATGAGCAGTTCTTC.

This chain connects TRBV7-6 to TRBJ1-2; D is uncertain. Germline V gives CDR1 SGHVS, CDR2 FNYEAQ. This CDR3 contains 13 residues. Trimming took 3 bases from V and 8 from J, leaving 13 bases between them. CDR3 amino acids: CASSFTVDDGYTF. For the CDR3, the DNA is TGTGCCAGCAGCTTTACCGTAGACGACGGCTACACCTTC. The complete variable domain, with remaining parts taken from reference TRBV7-6 and TRBJ1-2, reads GAGVSQSPRYKVTKRGQDVALRCDPISGHVSLYWYRQALGQGPEFLTYFNYEAQQDKSGLPNDRFSAERPEGSISTLTIQRTEQRDSAMYRCASSFTVDDGYTFGSGTRLTVV.

The V and J genes are TRBV7-9 and TRBJ2-1; D unclear. CDR1 is SEHNR and CDR2 is FQNEAQ in the germline V gene (reference sequence). The CDR3 is 11 amino acids. V shed 5 bases and J shed 11 bases, with 10 bases lying between them. The CDR3 here is CASSLSTKQFF. The DNA for the CDR3 is TGTGCCAGCAGCCTCTCCACTAAGCAGTTCTTC.

The chain uses TRBV4-1 and TRBJ2-1, with TRBD2 identical over 7 bases. This CDR3 has 14 amino acids. Looked up from germline, CDR1 is MGHRA and CDR2 is YSYEKL. V was pared by 4 bases and J by 9 bases, with 9 bases of the junction left unmatched. The CDR3 bases are TGCGCCAGCAGCCCTTCGGGGGGTGCGCGTGAGCAGTTCTTC. Protein sequence: CASSPSGGAREQFF.

For the CDR3, the DNA is TGCAGTGCTAGAGATGGAGAATGGCTCCCGGGGGACGGCTACACCTTC. This translates into CSARDGEWLPGDGYTF. The chain is built from TRBV20-1 and TRBJ1-2; D might be TRBD1 (5 bases). CDR3 length equals 16 residues. V was clipped by 0 bases and J by 8 bases, with 22 bases between them. The V gene's germline CDR1 is DFQATT and CDR2 SNEGSKA (reference sequence).

The rearrangement uses TRBV7-2 and TRBJ2-3, with unresolved D. The CDR3 has 13 residues. V was trimmed by 6 bases and J by 4 bases, leaving 11 bases between them. Germline CDR1 is SGHTA and CDR2 is FQGNSA. CDR3 coding DNA: TGTGCCAGCAGAAGGGTCCAGCCAGATACGCAGTATTTT. Translation: CASRRVQPDTQYF.

CDR3 nucleotide sequence: TGTGCCAGCACCCGGGATATGAGCACAGATACGCAGTATTTT. Amino acid sequence: CASTRDMSTDTQYF. The chain is built from TRBV12-3 or TRBV12-4 and TRBJ2-3; D might be TRBD2 (5 bases). The germline V and J ends were trimmed by 7 bases and 0 bases, with 11 bases remaining between them. This CDR3 spans 14 amino acids.

CDR3: CASSLDRGAFNEQYF. The CDR3 DNA is TGTGCCAGCAGCCTCGACAGGGGCGCTTTCAACGAGCAGTACTTC. The chain uses TRBV7-9 and TRBJ2-7; the match to TRBD1 covers 8 bases. Germline CDR1 reads SEHNR; CDR2 reads FQNEAQ (reference sequence). The junction had 11 bases not matched to a gene; V was cut back by 5 bases and J by 5 bases. The CDR3 covers 15 residues.